One and the same sample provided the 32 T cell receptor beta chains below, sequenced in a study of blood T cells in healthy people across ages. The second PCR ran about 6 to 11 cycles with a sample-barcoded 5' primer and J-beta primers. TCRdb re-analysed the 5' RACE reads in MiXCR, keeping a single row per CDR3 protein. The sample consists of 500,000 to 700,000 distinct CDR3 sequences, approximately 30% of them appearing once. Sequences were obtained from blood. The receptors originated from a woman of 80 years or more in good health.

This clonotype was seen more than once but under ten times. The gene calls are TRBV7-2 and TRBJ1-6; TRBD1 agrees at 12 bases. V was pared by 4 bases and J by 4 bases, with 5 bases of the junction left unmatched. The CDR3 is made up of 17 amino acids. In germline, CDR1 is SGHTA, CDR2 FQGNSA. The CDR3 loop reads CASSSGTGGAYNSPLHF. In nucleotides, the CDR3 is TGTGCCAGCAGCTCCGGGACAGGGGGCGCATATAATTCACCCCTCCACTTT.

Concerning this clonotype: The junction departs from germline at one end; a sequencing error may be responsible. The chain combines TRBV3-1 with TRBJ2-3; 8 bases line up with TRBD2. Per the germline V gene, CDR1 is LGHDT and CDR2 is YNNKEL (reference sequence). This CDR3 has 15 residues. CDR3 coding DNA: TGTGCCAACAGCCCCTTAGCGGGGCGCACAGATACGCAGTATTTT. As protein: CANSPLAGRTDTQYF.

This clonotype was detected many times. The CDR3 loop is CASSLVGGASTDTQYF. The CDR3 DNA reads TGTGCCAGCAGCTTGGTTGGGGGAGCAAGCACAGATACGCAGTATTTT. The V and J genes are TRBV7-8 and TRBJ2-3; D tentatively reads TRBD1 or TRBD2 (5 bases each). The CDR3 loop spans 16 amino acids. Germline lookup yields CDR1 SGHVS and CDR2 FQNEAQ. V lost 3 bases, J lost 0 bases, and 13 bases lay in between.

On this clonotype itself: A much larger clone is a single base away; this may be a read error. The V and J genes are TRBV28 and TRBJ2-4; TRBD2 agrees at 8 bases. The DNA end is more similar to TRBJ2-7, so the J call may be wrong. CDR1 MDHEN and CDR2 SYDVKM come from the germline V gene. The CDR3 runs to 15 residues. DNA of the CDR3: TGTGCCTGCAGTTTACTAGCGGAGGGGGAGAACGAGCAGTACTTC. The encoded protein is CACSLLAEGENEQYF.

The V gene is TRBV2, the J gene TRBJ2-7; the match to TRBD1 covers 7 bases. With 7 bases clipped from V and 3 bases from J, the junction kept 15 bases outside the gene matches. The CDR3 length is 16 residues. CDR1 is SNHLY, CDR2 FYNNEI, per germline. CDR3 DNA sequence: TGTGCCAGCAATGTCGGGTTTATCGGGACAGACTACGAGCAGTACTTC. This translates into CASNVGFIGTDYEQYF.

Note on this clonotype: This may arise from a read error, as a much more abundant clone is one base away. The chain links TRBV11-2 to TRBJ2-7, with 12 bases lining up with TRBD2. CDR1 SGHAT and CDR2 FQNNGV come from the germline V gene. CDR3 length: 16 residues. V dropped 0 bases and J dropped 8; count of bases not matched to a gene: 8. The CDR3 region has the DNA TGTGCCAGCAGCTTAGACCTAGCGGGGGGGTCGAGAAAGCAGTACTTC. Its protein is CASSLDLAGGSRKQYF.

Ten or more counts support this clonotype. V and J are TRBV7-9 and TRBJ2-5; D is perhaps TRBD2 (6 bases). Germline V gene lookup returns CDR1 SEHNR and CDR2 FQNEAQ (reference sequence). Trimming shortened V by 7 bases and J by 4 bases, and 16 bases separated the two germline ends. The CDR3 sequence is 14 residues long. Here the CDR3 reads CASTSSGRGETQYF. The CDR3 bases are TGTGCCAGCACCTCCTCCGGGCGGGGAGAGACCCAGTACTTC.

This clonotype has ten or more counts. The chain recombines TRBV11-2 with TRBJ1-1; D perhaps matches TRBD1 (5 bases). V lost 1 base to trimming and J lost 10 bases, with 13 bases between them. The germline gives CDR1 SGHAT, CDR2 FQNNGV. The CDR3 runs 13 residues. The CDR3 nucleotides are TGTGCCAGCAGCTTAGTGGGTATAGGGGCAGCTTTCTTT. Translating gives CASSLVGIGAAFF.

This clonotype is a singleton in its sample. A much larger clone is a single base away; this may be a read error. This chain links TRBV27 with TRBJ2-7, with 7 bases that match TRBD1. Per germline, CDR1 MNHEY and CDR2 SMNVEV (reference sequence). The CDR3 runs to 15 residues. The CDR3, as DNA: TGTGCCTGCAGTTCGGGACAGCTCCATTCCTACGAGCAGTACTTC. Its protein product is CACSSGQLHSYEQYF.

Details on this clonotype: Since a much larger clone is just one base distant, this may be a read error. The chain employs TRBV20-1 and TRBJ2-3; D gene unclear. There are 12 residues in the CDR3. Germline V gene sequence: CDR1 DFQATT, CDR2 SNEGSKA (reference sequence). The CDR3 DNA sequence: TGCAGGGCTGGAACTGTCACAGATACGCAGTATTTT. Residues: CRAGTVTDTQYF.

This clonotype came up many times. The rearrangement joins TRBV21-1 to TRBJ2-5; the table calls TRBD1, which could not be checked here. TRBV21-1 is described as a pseudogene. The CDR3 loop spans 15 amino acids. For the CDR3, the DNA is TGTGCCAGCAGCAAAGGGGGACAAGGTCAAGAGACCCAGTACTTC. Protein product: CASSKGGQGQETQYF.

This clonotype has more than one count but fewer than ten. The CDR3 reads CASSEYRAYEQYF. The CDR3 nucleotides read TGTGCCAGCAGTGAATACAGGGCCTACGAGCAGTACTTC. V usage is TRBV2 and J usage is TRBJ2-7, with TRBD1 as a possible D gene (6 bases). Trimming pared 2 bases from V and 2 bases from J, leaving 7 bases between. Germline CDR1 is SNHLY and CDR2 is FYNNEI. The CDR3 is 13 residues long.

The chain has TRBV7-3 and TRBJ2-6; 8 bases fit TRBD1. The CDR3 consists of 17 residues. CDR1 and CDR2 from the germline V gene are SGHTA and FQGTGA. Trimming removed 2 bases from V and 4 bases from J; junction bases left unmatched: 7. This CDR3 is CASSLGQGARGANVLTF. CDR3 bases: TGTGCCAGCAGCTTAGGGCAGGGGGCGAGGGGGGCCAACGTCCTGACTTTC.

The table lists this clonotype with many counts. V is TRBV20-1 and J is TRBJ2-7; 8 bases fit TRBD1. The CDR3 extends over 13 amino acids. The V gene end was trimmed by 5 bases and the J gene end by 1 base; junction bases not matched to a gene: 4. The germline V gene encodes CDR1 DFQATT and CDR2 SNEGSKA (reference sequence). CDR3 sequence (DNA): TGCAGTGCTTCCGGGACAGGTTCCTACGAGCAGTACTTC. Amino acid sequence: CSASGTGSYEQYF.

This chain connects TRBV2 to TRBJ2-1, with TRBD2 as a possible D gene (7 bases). The CDR3 length is 15 residues. CDR1 and CDR2 from the germline V gene are SNHLY and FYNNEI. V was clipped by 1 base and J by 9 bases, with 16 bases between them. The CDR3, as DNA: TGTGCCAGCAGTGAAGGGGGGGGCGTACGGGGTGAGCAGTTCTTC. Translated: CASSEGGGVRGEQFF.

There are a few counts of this clonotype. The V and J genes are TRBV7-9 and TRBJ1-1; D not certain. The CDR3 sequence is 11 residues long. CDR1 and CDR2 (germline): SEHNR, FQNEAQ (reference sequence). The V end was cut by 5 bases, the J end by 6 bases, with 7 bases between. CDR3 nucleotide sequence: TGTGCCAGCAGCCCCGGATCTGAAGCTTTCTTT. Protein product: CASSPGSEAFF.

In the case of this clonotype: Since a much larger clone is just one base distant, this may be a read error. J is TRBJ2-5 and V is TRBV6-2 or TRBV6-3; 7 bases are a match to TRBD2. The J segment lost 4 bases and the V segment lost 0 bases, leaving 8 bases of the junction unmatched. CDR1 MNHEY and CDR2 SVGEGT come from the germline V gene. This CDR3 contains 16 residues. CDR3 DNA: TGTGCCAGCAGTTACTCGGGTCAGCGGGGTCGAGAGACCCAGTACTTC. Protein sequence: CASSYSGQRGRETQYF.

This clonotype occurred a few times. The rearrangement uses TRBV7-2 and TRBJ2-7, with D perhaps being TRBD1 or TRBD2 (7 bases each). V was cut by 7 bases and J by 7 bases, with 26 bases left in between. Germline V gene lookup returns CDR1 SGHTA and CDR2 FQGNSA. CDR3 length: 16 amino acids. CDR3 residues: CASTLGGGGLYNEQYF. Written as DNA, the CDR3 is TGTGCCAGCACCCTAGGGGGAGGGGGCCTATACAATGAGCAGTACTTC.

This clonotype was picked up many times. This sequence joins TRBV6-5 and TRBJ1-4; D not certain. V lost 4 bases, J lost 5 bases, and 11 bases lay in between. From germline, CDR1 is MNHEY and CDR2 SVGAGI. This CDR3 comprises 14 residues. CDR3 bases: TGTGCCAGCAGTTTAACGGGGAGCAATGAAAAACTGTTTTTT. It encodes CASSLTGSNEKLFF.

This clonotype was seen more than once but under ten times. The J gene is TRBJ2-4, the V gene TRBV5-1; maybe TRBD1 (5 bases). The germline V and J ends were trimmed by 0 bases and 0 bases, with 10 bases remaining between them. CDR3 length: 16 residues. Germline loops: CDR1 SGHRS, CDR2 YFSETQ. CDR3 residues: CASSLETDLAKNIQYF. The DNA for the CDR3 is TGCGCCAGCAGCTTGGAGACAGACCTAGCCAAAAACATTCAGTACTTC. Together with reference TRBV5-1 and TRBJ2-4, the CDR3 gives the full variable domain: KAGVTQTPRYLIKTRGQQVTLSCSPISGHRSVSWYQQTPGQGLQFLFEYFSETQRNKGNFPGRFSGRQFSNSRSEMNVSTLELGDSALYLCASSLETDLAKNIQYFGAGTRLSVL.

This clonotype occurred once. This chain uses TRBV20-1 with TRBJ2-7; possible D gene TRBD1, 6 bases. This CDR3 has 14 residues. V shed 0 bases and J shed 2 bases, with 11 bases lying between them. CDR1 is DFQATT and CDR2 is SNEGSKA in the germline V gene (reference sequence). CDR3 in DNA: TGCAGTGCTAGAGATCCTAGGACAGCCTACGAGCAGTACTTC. Its protein is CSARDPRTAYEQYF.

As for this clonotype: This clone may be a read error of a much larger clone one base away. The chain joins TRBV6-6 to TRBJ2-5, with 8 bases identical to TRBD1. The CDR3 extends over 14 amino acids. Losses at the gene ends were 2 bases for V and 3 bases for J; bases not matched to a gene: 2. Germline V gene data show CDR1 as MNHNY and CDR2 as SVGAGI (reference sequence). The CDR3 DNA is TGTGCCAGCAGTTACGTGGGACAGGAAGAGACCCAGTACTTC. Protein product: CASSYVGQEETQYF.

This chain joins TRBV12-3 or TRBV12-4 and TRBJ2-3, with D unclear. With 5 bases removed from V and 4 bases from J, the gap between germline ends came to 7 bases. The CDR3 is 12 residues long. The CDR3 DNA reads TGTGCCAGCAGTGCCACAGCAGATACGCAGTATTTT. Amino acids: CASSATADTQYF.

This clonotype was detected only a few times. Its ends do not fully match the called genes, so a read error is possible. The rearrangement joins TRBV10-3 to TRBJ2-7; 11 nucleotides line up with TRBD1. From germline, CDR1 is ENHRY and CDR2 SYGVKD. The CDR3 is made up of 18 amino acids. The CDR3 protein is CATSFGTGGDASSYEQYF. CDR3 in DNA: TGTGCCACCAGTTTCGGGACAGGGGGAGACGCGAGCTCCTACGAGCAGTACTTC.

The chain is built from TRBV5-4 and TRBJ2-5; 7 bases fit TRBD2. TRBJ2-7 explains the end of the DNA better; the J call may be wrong. This CDR3 spans 13 amino acids. The germline gives CDR1 SGHNT, CDR2 YYREEE (reference sequence). Here the CDR3 DNA reads TGTGCCAGCAGCTTGCGCGGGAGCACCGAGCAGTACTTC. Its translation: CASSLRGSTEQYF.

The V call is TRBV3-1, the J call TRBJ1-1, with D perhaps matching TRBD1 (6 bases). V was clipped by 4 bases and J by 6 bases, with 12 bases between them. The length of the CDR3 is 13 residues. Germline CDR1 LGHDT, CDR2 YNNKEL (reference sequence). The CDR3 nucleotides are TGTGCCAGCAGCCCCCCTGGGGGCCCTGAAGCTTTCTTT. Translating it yields CASSPPGGPEAFF.

This chain links TRBV20-1 with TRBJ2-7; the match to TRBD2 covers 7 bases. Per the germline V gene, CDR1 is DFQATT and CDR2 is SNEGSKA (reference sequence). The CDR3 runs to 15 residues. The V gene end was trimmed by 0 bases and the J gene end by 3 bases; junction bases not matched to a gene: 8. CDR3 nucleotide sequence: TGCAGTGCTAGAGACGGGGCTAGCGGTCACTACGAGCAGTACTTC. As protein: CSARDGASGHYEQYF.

The chain has TRBV12-3 or TRBV12-4 and TRBJ1-1; D unresolved. V was clipped by 2 bases and J by 6 bases, with 13 bases between them. This CDR3 is built from 14 residues. The CDR3 nucleotides read TGTGCCAGCAGTTTATCCCCCCCGAGGGCTGAAGCTTTCTTT. Its translation is CASSLSPPRAEAFF.

This clonotype was seen at least ten times. The chain uses TRBV12-3 or TRBV12-4 and TRBJ2-5, with 12 bases aligning to TRBD1. The CDR3 is made up of 15 amino acids. The junction had 3 bases not matched to a gene; V was cut back by 2 bases and J by 5 bases. CDR3 DNA: TGTGCCAGCAGTTTAACGGGACAGGGGGCTGAGACCCAGTACTTC. It specifies CASSLTGQGAETQYF.

The chain combines TRBV4-3 with TRBJ1-1, with 8 bases matching TRBD1. With V trimmed by 1 base and J by 4 bases, 5 bases remained unmatched. The CDR3 loop spans 15 amino acids. The germline V gene encodes CDR1 LGHNA and CDR2 YSLEER. This CDR3 reads CASSQGGTGPTEAFF. The CDR3 DNA is TGCGCCAGCAGCCAAGGGGGGACAGGTCCCACTGAAGCTTTCTTT.

The V call is TRBV12-3 or TRBV12-4, the J call TRBJ2-1; TRBD2 is a possible D gene (6 bases). V lost 5 bases to trimming and J lost 3 bases, with 14 bases between them. The CDR3 runs to 15 residues. The CDR3 loop is CASSNRLVIYNEQFF. The CDR3 DNA reads as TGTGCCAGCAGTAATAGACTAGTAATCTACAATGAGCAGTTCTTC.

This clonotype came up many times. This chain joins TRBV19 and TRBJ2-7; D unclear. Per germline, CDR1 LNHDA and CDR2 SQIVND (reference sequence). The CDR3 is 14 residues long. The germline V and J ends were trimmed by 4 bases and 3 bases, with 13 bases remaining between them. In nucleotides, the CDR3 is TGTGCCAGTAGTAGGAGCGCTCCAAACTACGAGCAGTACTTC. Its translation is CASSRSAPNYEQYF.